One and the same sample provided the 23 T cell receptor beta chains below, sequenced in a study of T-cell memory formation after mild COVID-19. MiXCR, run by TCRdb on the 5' RACE reads, gives a single entry per CDR3 protein. The sample carries 100,000 to 150,000 distinct CDR3 sequences, approximately 5.9% recorded once. The sample taken for sequencing was PBMCs or a T cell subset sorted from them (not recorded which). These TCRs come from an adult woman who had mild COVID-19 (a few samples of this study predate the infection). Cell type and time point are not known.

The chain employs TRBV7-2 and TRBJ2-1; perhaps TRBD2 as D (6 bases). The CDR3 has 12 residues. V dropped 6 bases and J dropped 8 bases, with 11 bases sitting between them. Per germline, CDR1 SGHTA and CDR2 FQGNSA. CDR3 residues: CASRGWEDEQFF. For the CDR3, the DNA is TGTGCCAGCAGGGGGTGGGAGGATGAGCAGTTCTTC.

This clonotype was observed at least ten times. The gene calls are TRBV12-3 or TRBV12-4 and TRBJ2-7; no definite D call. This CDR3 has 15 amino acids. The germline V and J ends were trimmed by 1 base and 0 bases, with 10 bases remaining between them. CDR3 in amino acids: CASSLGGRASYEQYF. The CDR3 bases are TGTGCCAGCAGTTTAGGGGGTAGAGCCTCCTACGAGCAGTACTTC.

The chain joins TRBV4-2 to TRBJ2-7; 9 bases agree with TRBD2. Trimming at V came to 1 base and at J to 10 bases, leaving 8 bases not matched to a gene. CDR1 is LGHNA, CDR2 YNFKEQ, per germline. The CDR3 is 14 amino acids. CDR3 DNA sequence: TGTGCCAGCAGCCAAGGGGTAGCGGGGGCCCTTCAGTACTTC. This codes for CASSQGVAGALQYF.

This clonotype was seen ten or more times. V and J are TRBV7-8 and TRBJ1-5; D gene uncertain. V was clipped by 1 base and J by 6 bases, with 4 bases between them. CDR1 is SGHVS, CDR2 FQNEAQ, per germline. This CDR3 contains 12 residues. CDR3 DNA: TGTGCCAGCAGCTTAGGGCTTCAGCCCCAGCATTTT. Translation: CASSLGLQPQHF.

This clonotype was seen ten or more times. The gene calls are TRBV10-3 and TRBJ2-7; 7 bases align to TRBD1. V shed 8 bases and J 5 bases; nucleotides not matched to a gene: 9. CDR1 and CDR2 (germline): ENHRY, SYGVKD. CDR3 length equals 13 residues. The CDR3 DNA is TGTGCCATCTCCGGGACAGTCACCGACGAGCAGTACTTC. Translating it yields CAISGTVTDEQYF.

The chain has TRBV12-3 or TRBV12-4 and TRBJ1-5; no clear D gene. The CDR3 has 12 residues. Trimming pared 5 bases from V and 9 bases from J, leaving 11 bases between. The CDR3 region has the DNA TGTGCCAGCAGTGCCGACCCGGGGCCCCAGCATTTT. Protein product: CASSADPGPQHF.

V is TRBV5-1 and J is TRBJ2-1; 7 nucleotides match TRBD1. Germline CDR1 is SGHRS and CDR2 is YFSETQ. V gave up 3 bases and J gave up 0 bases; unmatched junction bases: 6. The CDR3 length is 16 residues. CDR3 DNA: TGCGCCAGCAGCTCGGGACAGCCCACCTCCTACAATGAGCAGTTCTTC. Translated, it gives CASSSGQPTSYNEQFF.

This clonotype turned up a few times. Here the CDR3 DNA reads TGTGCCAGCAGCGCGACCGGGGCCCAAGAGACCCAGTACTTC. It yields the protein CASSATGAQETQYF. The rearrangement uses TRBV7-2 and TRBJ2-5; D may be TRBD1 or TRBD2 (5 bases each). Germline CDR1 SGHTA, CDR2 FQGNSA. The germline V and J ends were trimmed by 5 bases and 1 base, with 11 bases remaining between them. CDR3 size: 14 residues.

This clonotype has more than one count but fewer than ten. This chain joins TRBV18 and TRBJ1-1; D might be TRBD1 (5 bases). Looked up from germline, CDR1 is KGHSH and CDR2 is LQKENI. V lost 3 bases and J lost 4, with 9 bases in between. The CDR3 contains 13 residues. The CDR3 is CASSPQGSTEAFF. In nucleotides, the CDR3 is TGTGCCAGCTCACCCCAGGGATCCACTGAAGCTTTCTTT.

This clonotype has only a few counts. The chain uses TRBV6-1 and TRBJ1-5; D not resolved. CDR3 length: 12 residues. V shed 2 bases and J shed 5 bases, with 4 bases lying between them. Germline V lookup: CDR1 MNHNS, CDR2 SASEGT. The CDR3 spells CASSEWYQPQHF. The DNA of the CDR3 is TGTGCCAGCAGTGAATGGTATCAGCCCCAGCATTTT.

This clonotype occurred many times. The chain uses TRBV24-1 and TRBJ1-6; perhaps TRBD1 as D (5 bases). V shed 2 bases and J shed 8 bases, with 9 bases lying between them. This CDR3 contains 14 residues. CDR1 is KGHDR and CDR2 is SFDVKD in the germline V gene. DNA of the CDR3: TGTGCCACCAGTGATTCCGGGGACTATTCACCCCTCCACTTT. Protein: CATSDSGDYSPLHF.

The chain uses TRBV20-1 and TRBJ1-3; D is unclear. Germline V gene sequence: CDR1 DFQATT, CDR2 SNEGSKA (reference sequence). This CDR3 contains 17 residues. V was clipped by 2 bases and J by 0 bases, with 17 bases between them. The CDR3 loop reads CSARPRIWGVSGNTIYF. The CDR3 coding sequence is TGCAGTGCTAGACCACGAATCTGGGGAGTCTCTGGAAACACCATATATTTT.

The count of this clonotype is one. V usage is TRBV3-2 and J usage is TRBJ2-7; TRBD2 was called by the table and not checked on the DNA. TRBV3-2 is designated a pseudogene. CDR3 length equals 14 residues. CDR3 DNA: TGTGCCTCCAGGGGCGGCGGGAGAATGGGCGAGCAGTACTTC. Protein: CASRGGGRMGEQYF.

This clonotype was picked up a small number of times. V and J are TRBV7-8 and TRBJ1-6, with 11 bases that match TRBD1. The V segment lost 4 bases and the J segment 0 bases; nucleotides outside the gene matches: 11. Germline CDR1 and CDR2: SGHVS and FQNEAQ. The CDR3 extends over 20 amino acids. The CDR3 spells CASSSKGGQGGSSYNSPLHF. CDR3 DNA sequence: TGTGCCAGCAGCTCCAAGGGGGGACAGGGGGGGAGCTCCTATAATTCACCCCTCCACTTT.

There are a few counts of this clonotype. V and J are TRBV5-5 and TRBJ2-7; D gene uncertain. The CDR3 totals 14 residues. The germline V gene has CDR1 SGHKS and CDR2 YYEKEE (reference sequence). Trimming stripped 0 bases from V and 5 bases from J, with 12 bases between. This CDR3 is CASSLGGPAHEQYF. CDR3 nucleotides: TGTGCCAGCAGCTTGGGCGGACCGGCCCACGAGCAGTACTTC. Full variable domain (outside the CDR3, taken from reference TRBV5-5 and TRBJ2-7): DAGVTQSPTHLIKTRGQQVTLRCSPISGHKSVSWYQQVLGQGPQFIFQYYEKEERGRGNFPDRFSARQFPNYSSELNVNALLLGDSALYLCASSLGGPAHEQYFGPGTRLTVT.

This clonotype was detected many times. V usage is TRBV4-2 and J usage is TRBJ2-1; unclear D gene. Germline V gene lookup returns CDR1 LGHNA and CDR2 YNFKEQ. V was pared by 4 bases and J by 4 bases, with 8 bases between. The CDR3 is made up of 13 amino acids. CDR3 loop: CASSPDGYNEQFF. Written as DNA, the CDR3 is TGTGCCAGCAGCCCGGACGGATACAATGAGCAGTTCTTC.

Many counts were recorded for this clonotype. This chain uses TRBV29-1 with TRBJ2-2, with 8 bases matching TRBD1. The germline CDR1 and CDR2 sequences are SQVTM and ANQGSEA. This CDR3 is 13 amino acids long. V trimming: 6 bases; J trimming: 8 bases; junction bases outside the gene matches: 8. This CDR3 is CSVAGQGRGELFF. CDR3 bases: TGCAGCGTCGCCGGACAGGGCAGGGGGGAGCTGTTTTTT.

The sample holds a few counts of this clonotype. V gene TRBV20-1 combines with J gene TRBJ2-3, with 14 bases aligning to TRBD2. This CDR3 has 18 residues. Per the germline V gene, CDR1 is DFQATT and CDR2 is SNEGSKA (reference sequence). Unmatched junction bases numbered 9, after V lost 0 bases and J lost 4 bases. The DNA for the CDR3 is TGCAGTGCTAGAGAGCTACAAGGACTAGCGGGGGGCTCAGATACGCAGTATTTT. This encodes CSARELQGLAGGSDTQYF.

This clonotype showed up just once. This chain joins TRBV5-6 and TRBJ2-1; TRBD2 might be the D (5 bases). Germline V CDR1 and CDR2: SGHDT, YYEEEE. CDR3 length: 13 amino acids. V gave up 0 bases and J gave up 8 bases, with 9 bases separating them. CDR3 loop: CASSLVSVDEQFF. CDR3 DNA: TGTGCCAGCAGCTTGGTTAGCGTTGATGAGCAGTTCTTC.

This clonotype was observed a few times. This rearrangement joins TRBV12-3 or TRBV12-4 to TRBJ2-1; 8 bases are a match to TRBD2. This CDR3 is built from 13 residues. The J segment lost 2 bases and the V segment lost 6 bases, leaving 0 bases of the junction unmatched. The DNA for the CDR3 is TGTGCCAGCAGGGGACTAGCCTACAATGAGCAGTTCTTC. Translation gives CASRGLAYNEQFF.

This clonotype was detected a few times. The rearrangement joins TRBV30 to TRBJ1-6; D gene unclear. Germline V gives CDR1 GTSNPN, CDR2 SVGIG (reference sequence). CDR3 length: 15 amino acids. Trimming pared 4 bases from V and 0 bases from J, leaving 10 bases between. The CDR3 reads CAWKYGSSYNSPLHF. For the CDR3, the DNA is TGTGCCTGGAAGTATGGGAGCTCCTATAATTCACCCCTCCACTTT.

This chain connects TRBV4-1 to TRBJ2-7, with D maybe TRBD1 (5 bases). Trimming took off 4 bases at V and 3 bases at J, with 16 bases between the two ends. This CDR3 has 15 amino acids. CDR1 and CDR2 (germline): MGHRA, YSYEKL. The CDR3 DNA reads as TGCGCCAGCAGCCTTGAAGAACACACAGGCTACGAGCAGTACTTC. It translates to CASSLEEHTGYEQYF.

The chain employs TRBV11-3 and TRBJ2-7; 9 nucleotides match TRBD2. Germline V CDR1 and CDR2: SGHNT, YENEEA. V was clipped by 5 bases and J by 5 bases; unmatched bases: 13. The CDR3 loop spans 16 amino acids. The CDR3 region has the DNA TGTGCCAGCAGCCCCGGCATAGCGGGAGCTTACCACGAGCAGTACTTC. Amino acid sequence: CASSPGIAGAYHEQYF.